Following are 17 T cell receptor beta chains from one sample sequenced in a study of identifying expanded T cells in peripheral blood. Data came from immunoSEQ multiplex PCR; TCRdb stores just in-frame clones and leaves some out. Of tens of thousands of clones listed, roughly 86% were seen once; the top ten hold less than 5.5%. Sequencing was performed on blood. All receptors come from a person aged 18 to 75 in good health.

V and J are TRBV9 and TRBJ2-1, with D unclear. This CDR3 comprises 16 residues. Deletions cut 7 bases from V and 2 bases from J, with 19 bases between. Germline V gene sequence: CDR1 SGDLS, CDR2 YYNGEE. The CDR3 loop reads CASGPPVRGPYNEQFF. In nucleotides, the CDR3 is TGTGCCAGCGGCCCCCCTGTTCGCGGCCCCTACAATGAGCAGTTCTTC.

The V and J genes are TRBV2 and TRBJ1-1; D gene uncertain. CDR3 length: 14 residues. Germline V gene sequence: CDR1 SNHLY, CDR2 FYNNEI. V was clipped by 4 bases and J by 2 bases, with 11 bases between them. This chain's CDR3 is CASSVGGLNTEAFF. CDR3 coding DNA: TGTGCCAGCAGTGTCGGAGGACTAAACACTGAAGCTTTCTTT. The variable domain in full, completed from reference TRBV2 and TRBJ1-1, reads EPEVTQTPSHQVTQMGQEVILRCVPISNHLYFYWYRQILGQKVEFLVSFYNNEISEKSEIFDDQFSVERPDGSNFTLKIRSTKLEDSAMYFCASSVGGLNTEAFFGQGTRLTVV.

The chain combines TRBV6-5 with TRBJ2-2; 7 bases are a match to TRBD1. The CDR3 runs 15 residues. Trimming removed 2 bases from V and 4 bases from J; junction bases left unmatched: 4. Germline V gene data show CDR1 as MNHEY and CDR2 as SVGAGI. The CDR3 DNA sequence: TGTGCCAGCAGTTACGTAAGACAGGGCACCGGGGAGCTGTTTTTT. Translated: CASSYVRQGTGELFF.

This rearrangement joins TRBV6-5 to TRBJ2-7, with 8 bases identical to TRBD1. The CDR3 extends over 13 amino acids. From germline, CDR1 is MNHEY and CDR2 SVGAGI. J lost 5 bases, V lost 7 bases, and 7 bases had no gene match. The CDR3 sequence: CASIDRGTHEQYF. CDR3 nucleotide sequence: TGTGCCAGCATTGACAGGGGCACCCACGAGCAGTACTTC.

J is TRBJ2-7 and V is TRBV19, with D unresolved. This CDR3 contains 15 residues. V was shortened by 4 bases and J by 0 bases, with 13 bases between the two germline ends. Germline V gene data show CDR1 as LNHDA and CDR2 as SQIVND (reference sequence). CDR3 coding DNA: TGTGCCAGTAGTAGCTTGGACGGATACTCCTACGAGCAGTACTTC. This encodes CASSSLDGYSYEQYF.

The J gene is TRBJ1-5, the V gene TRBV28; D possibly corresponds to TRBD1 (6 bases). The CDR3 is 16 residues long. Between the trimmed V and J ends, which lost 6 bases and 0 bases, there was a span of 15 bases. Germline CDR1 is MDHEN and CDR2 is SYDVKM. The CDR3 here is CASRTKWGASNQPQHF. For the CDR3, the DNA is TGTGCCAGCAGAACAAAATGGGGGGCTAGCAATCAGCCCCAGCATTTT.

The rearrangement joins TRBV28 to TRBJ2-1, with D unresolved. CDR1 MDHEN and CDR2 SYDVKM come from the germline V gene. With 2 bases removed from V and 9 bases from J, the gap between germline ends came to 5 bases. This CDR3 spans 11 amino acids. The CDR3 DNA is TGTGCCAGCAGTTTAACGGGTGAGCAGTTCTTC. It codes for CASSLTGEQFF.

This clone showed up just a few times. The V gene is TRBV19, the J gene TRBJ1-5, with 8 bases aligning to TRBD1. CDR3 size: 14 residues. Germline-derived CDR1 and CDR2 are LNHDA and SQIVND (reference sequence). V shed 6 bases, J shed 3 bases, and the junction held 4 bases outside the gene matches. The CDR3 DNA follows: TGTGCCAGTAGCGGGACAGGCTCCAATCAGCCCCAGCATTTT. Amino acid sequence: CASSGTGSNQPQHF.

The gene calls are TRBV6-5 and TRBJ1-1; 8 bases map to TRBD1. Germline V gene data show CDR1 as MNHEY and CDR2 as SVGAGI. V lost 5 bases and J lost 4; bases outside the gene matches: 9. CDR3 length: 15 amino acids. In DNA, the CDR3 is TGTGCCAGCAGTCCGCGAGGCGGACAGGGCACTGAAGCTTTCTTT. Amino acids: CASSPRGGQGTEAFF.

In its sample, this clone was seen once. The rearrangement uses TRBV4-1 and TRBJ2-7, with 9 bases identical to TRBD2. This CDR3 has 14 residues. CDR1 and CDR2 (germline): MGHRA, YSYEKL. The ends lost 4 bases at V and 3 bases at J; junction bases unmatched: 4. The CDR3 DNA is TGCGCCAGCAGCCCGGCTAGCGGGGTCTACGAGCAGTACTTC. This codes for CASSPASGVYEQYF.

The CDR3 is CASRITGQATYSNQPQHF. The CDR3 DNA follows: TGTGCCAGCAGAATAACCGGACAGGCGACATATAGCAATCAGCCCCAGCATTTT. The chain recombines TRBV28 with TRBJ1-5; 7 nucleotides agree with TRBD1. The germline CDR1 and CDR2 sequences are MDHEN and SYDVKM. This CDR3 is built from 18 residues. Trimming at V came to 6 bases and at J to 0 bases, leaving 14 bases not matched to a gene.

A single count supports this clone. The identical CDR3 is also encoded by other nucleotide sequences in the sample. V gene TRBV9 combines with J gene TRBJ2-5; possibly TRBD1 for D (6 bases). CDR1 SGDLS and CDR2 YYNGEE come from the germline V gene. This CDR3 is 14 amino acids long. V lost 1 base, J lost 4 bases, and 11 bases lay in between. CDR3: CASSVTGFGETQYF. The DNA for the CDR3 is TGTGCCAGCAGCGTAACAGGGTTCGGAGAGACCCAGTACTTC.

V is TRBV6-4 and J is TRBJ2-1; 7 bases match TRBD2. CDR1 and CDR2 (germline): MRHNA, SNTAGT. V gave up 8 bases and J gave up 1 base; unmatched junction bases: 8. This CDR3 comprises 15 residues. CDR3 loop: CASSADGGSYNEQFF. The CDR3, as DNA: TGTGCCAGCTCCGCCGACGGGGGGTCCTACAATGAGCAGTTCTTC.

The chain couples TRBV29-1 to TRBJ2-1; perhaps TRBD1 as D (6 bases). The V gene lost 6 bases and the J gene lost 7 bases, with 13 bases spanning the gap. This CDR3 spans 12 amino acids. Per the germline V gene, CDR1 is SQVTM and CDR2 is ANQGSEA. CDR3 region: CSVRPTGNEQFF. The CDR3 nucleotides are TGCAGCGTCCGACCGACAGGAAATGAGCAGTTCTTC.

This sequence joins TRBV27 and TRBJ2-7; the D is unclear. There are 12 residues in the CDR3. Trimming shortened V by 0 bases and J by 7 bases, and 7 bases separated the two germline ends. Germline V gene lookup returns CDR1 MNHEY and CDR2 SMNVEV (reference sequence). The CDR3 loop is CASSLSGGEQYF. The CDR3 bases are TGTGCCAGCAGTTTATCGGGCGGTGAGCAGTACTTC.

This sequence joins TRBV5-4 and TRBJ1-5; the D is unclear. V lost 0 bases to trimming and J lost 4 bases, with 11 bases between them. The germline gives CDR1 SGHNT, CDR2 YYREEE (reference sequence). This CDR3 is 15 amino acids long. CDR3: CASSLGGDLNQPQHF. In DNA, the CDR3 is TGTGCCAGCAGCTTGGGAGGAGACCTAAATCAGCCCCAGCATTTT.

CDR3 coding DNA: TGTGCCAGCAGCTTCGTCTTAACCAAAAACATTCAGTACTTC. It is translated as CASSFVLTKNIQYF. This chain uses TRBV7-3 with TRBJ2-4; unclear D gene. Trimming stripped 3 bases from V and 2 bases from J, with 8 bases between. The CDR3 loop spans 14 amino acids. The germline CDR1 and CDR2 sequences are SGHTA and FQGTGA.